This T cell receptor (beta chain) was captured by sequencing in a study of T cell responses to AZD1222 COVID-19 vaccine. General study results and limits: Repertoires were collected only later (after the peak T cell response had occurred). It should be noted that donors were predominantly white British and more often female, and clonal diversity was possibly underestimated.

Concerning this clone itself: Its antigen is unknown.

Data came from immunoSEQ multiplex PCR; TCRdb stores just in-frame clones and leaves some out. This table holds over 90,000 clones, 92% found once. Combined were second doses at about 4 or about 12 weeks. The CDR3 is 14 amino acids. Trimming took 5 bases from V and 2 from J, leaving 11 bases between them. CDR1 and CDR2 from the germline V gene are MNHEY and SVGAGI. The sequencing here drew on peripheral blood, taken 28 days after the second AZD1222 dose. V is TRBV6-5 and J is TRBJ2-3; D may be TRBD1 (6 bases). This receptor was taken from an adult who received the AZD1222 COVID-19 vaccine. In nucleotides, the CDR3 is TGTGCCAGCAGTAGGGGGACAAACACAGATACGCAGTATTTT. This sequence encodes CASSRGTNTDTQYF.